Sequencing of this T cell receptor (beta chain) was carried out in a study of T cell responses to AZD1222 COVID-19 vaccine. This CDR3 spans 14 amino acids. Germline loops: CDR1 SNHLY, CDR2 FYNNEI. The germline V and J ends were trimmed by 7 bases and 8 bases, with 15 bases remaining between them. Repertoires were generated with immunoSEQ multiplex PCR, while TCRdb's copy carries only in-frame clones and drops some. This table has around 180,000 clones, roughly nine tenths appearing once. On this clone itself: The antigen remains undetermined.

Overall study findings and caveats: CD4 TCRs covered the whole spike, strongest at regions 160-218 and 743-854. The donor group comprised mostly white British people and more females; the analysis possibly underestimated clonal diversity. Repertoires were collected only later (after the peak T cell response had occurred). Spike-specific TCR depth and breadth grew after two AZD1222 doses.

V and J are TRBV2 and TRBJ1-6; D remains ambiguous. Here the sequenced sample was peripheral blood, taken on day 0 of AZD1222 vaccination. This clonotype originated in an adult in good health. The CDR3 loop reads CASTIDTPYSPLHF. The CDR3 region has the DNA TGTGCCAGCACTATAGACACCCCGTATTCACCCCTCCACTTT.